This T cell receptor beta chain was sequenced in a study of radiotherapy plus CTLA-4 blockade in lung cancer. Here immunoSEQ multiplex PCR was the method, and the copy in TCRdb shows in-frame clones only, minus some. The sample includes under 110,000 clones, approximately 87% of them seen just once. The CDR3 runs to 16 residues. Germline V gene lookup returns CDR1 SGHNT and CDR2 YYREEE (reference sequence). With 0 bases removed from V and 0 bases from J, the gap between germline ends came to 9 bases. Sequences were derived from peripheral blood, sampled from a patient treated with radiotherapy plus ipilimumab. The TCR sequence derives from a human donor with non-small cell lung cancer that progressed on radiotherapy plus ipilimumab. Some clones in this sample may be carry-over from other donors' samples. The V call is TRBV5-4, the J call TRBJ2-2; no reliable D call. DNA for the CDR3: TGTGCCAGCAGCTTGGCCAGGACGGCGAACACCGGGGAGCTGTTTTTT. This gives the protein CASSLARTANTGELFF.